One sample yielded the 9 T cell receptor beta chains listed below, sequenced in a study of control samples from healthy donors and cancer patients. Sequenced by immunoSEQ multiplex PCR; TCRdb stores in-frame clones only, minus some. The sample consists of about 99,000 clones, 80% to 90% of them appearing once. The sample consisted of PBMCs. The origin of the receptors is a man aged 55 to 70 with lung cancer.

The chain links TRBV7-8 to TRBJ2-7; TRBD1 agrees at 8 bases. CDR3 size: 17 residues. Germline V gene sequence: CDR1 SGHVS, CDR2 FQNEAQ. With 5 bases clipped from V and 5 bases from J, the junction kept 17 bases outside the gene matches. The DNA for the CDR3 is TGTGCCAGCAGCCTTAGGCAGGGGGCCCTCGATTTCCACGAGCAGTACTTC. This codes for CASSLRQGALDFHEQYF.

The chain links TRBV7-9 to TRBJ2-3; TRBD2 matches at 11 bases. The length of the CDR3 is 15 residues. CDR1 SEHNR and CDR2 FQNEAQ come from the germline V gene (reference sequence). Trimming cost V 3 bases and J 6 bases; bases outside gene matches: 5. CDR3 sequence (DNA): TGTGCCAGCAGCTTTAGCGGGGGGGCATACGATACGCAGTATTTT. It encodes CASSFSGGAYDTQYF.

The chain is built from TRBV12-3 or TRBV12-4 and TRBJ2-5, with 8 nucleotides matching TRBD1. CDR3 length: 13 amino acids. V lost 6 bases to trimming and J lost 4 bases; unmatched junction nucleotides: 4. CDR3: CASRTGVGETQYF. CDR3 bases: TGTGCCAGCAGGACAGGGGTCGGAGAGACCCAGTACTTC.

V usage is TRBV5-1 and J usage is TRBJ1-1; the D gene is possibly TRBD1 (6 bases). This CDR3 is built from 14 residues. CDR1 and CDR2 (germline): SGHRS, YFSETQ. V lost 4 bases and J 0 bases, leaving 10 bases between the germline ends. This CDR3 reads CASSRGSLNTEAFF. In DNA form, the CDR3 reads TGCGCCAGCAGCAGGGGGTCCCTGAACACTGAAGCTTTCTTT.

The CDR3 DNA reads as TGTGCCAGTAGTACGTACCGGGACAGGGGGACTGAAGCTTTCTTT. Encoded protein: CASSTYRDRGTEAFF. The V and J genes are TRBV19 and TRBJ1-1; 11 nucleotides match TRBD1. V was pared by 4 bases and J by 5 bases, with 6 bases of the junction left unmatched. Germline assignment: CDR1 LNHDA and CDR2 SQIVND (reference sequence). This CDR3 has 15 amino acids.

The chain recombines TRBV30 with TRBJ2-5; D gene uncertain. The CDR3 consists of 12 residues. V gave up 4 bases and J gave up 4 bases, with 10 bases separating them. The V gene's germline CDR1 is GTSNPN and CDR2 SVGIG (reference sequence). In DNA form, the CDR3 reads TGTGCCTGGAAGAGTGTACGAGAGACCCAGTACTTC. It specifies CAWKSVRETQYF.

The J gene is TRBJ2-2, the V gene TRBV5-1, with D unclear. This CDR3 comprises 16 residues. Trimming left V 0 bases short and J 1 base short, with 10 bases between. Germline CDR1 is SGHRS and CDR2 is YFSETQ. The CDR3 region is CASSLGPSRNTGELFF. As DNA, the CDR3 is TGCGCCAGCAGCTTGGGACCGTCACGGAACACCGGGGAGCTGTTTTTT. Full variable domain (remainder filled in from reference TRBV5-1 and TRBJ2-2): KAGVTQTPRYLIKTRGQQVTLSCSPISGHRSVSWYQQTPGQGLQFLFEYFSETQRNKGNFPGRFSGRQFSNSRSEMNVSTLELGDSALYLCASSLGPSRNTGELFFGEGSRLTVL.

The V call is TRBV3-1 (or the pseudogene TRBV3-2), the J call TRBJ2-2; 14 nucleotides line up with TRBD2. CDR1 and CDR2 (germline): LGHDT, YNNKEL (reference sequence). V dropped 1 base and J dropped 5; count of bases not matched to a gene: 6. This CDR3 is 18 amino acids long. CDR3 loop: CASSQVGLAGGRTGELFF. The CDR3 nucleotides read TGTGCCAGCAGCCAAGTTGGACTAGCGGGGGGAAGGACCGGGGAGCTGTTTTTT.

The genes are TRBV18 and TRBJ1-4; 7 nucleotides line up with TRBD1. Trimming cost V 4 bases and J 7 bases; bases outside gene matches: 3. This CDR3 comprises 13 residues. Germline lookup yields CDR1 KGHSH and CDR2 LQKENI. Here the CDR3 reads CASSQDRSEKLFF. The DNA of the CDR3 is TGTGCCAGCTCACAGGACAGGTCTGAAAAACTGTTTTTT.